This entry is about one T cell receptor beta chain. The ends were cut back, 6 bases at V and 0 bases at J, with 15 bases in the middle. Germline V gene sequence: CDR1 MNHEY, CDR2 SMNVEV (reference sequence). The CDR3 is 15 residues long. This sample stems from a study of control samples from healthy donors and cancer patients. This table comes from immunoSEQ multiplex PCR, and its TCRdb copy is limited to in-frame clones, with some not included. The top ten clones hold 15% to 20% of a sample with about 45,000 clones, 70% to 75% of them seen once. This TCR derives from a male donor with melanoma. V usage is TRBV27 and J usage is TRBJ2-7; D is ambiguous. Material for sequencing was formalin-fixed, paraffin-embedded tissue. The CDR3 protein is CASRTQGGSSYEQYF. The CDR3 coding sequence is TGTGCCAGCAGGACGCAAGGCGGAAGCTCCTACGAGCAGTACTTC.